The present entry profiles one TCR beta chain with its context. Its binding antigen is unknown. No clone much larger than this one lies a single base away; base qualities are absent. Library preparation used 5' RACE. Sequencing relied on an Illumina HiSeq 2500. The second PCR ran for about 7 to 11 cycles and used a J-beta primer mix along with a sample-barcoded 5' primer. A unique molecular identifier was introduced onto each TCR beta cDNA molecule by a template-switch 5' adaptor carrying 12 random nucleotides. At least 2.5 million CDR3-containing paired-end reads were obtained from each sample. First-strand cDNA was synthesized from all RNA with the Mint cDNA synthesis kit, primed by a TRBC-specific oligonucleotide. After uracil-DNA glycosylase treatment, a first 18-cycle PCR used universal primers M1SS and BC2_uni_R on all cDNA. Per the source publication's procedure: For normalization, 1 million high-quality reads were randomly selected from each sample, with every read carrying a distinct molecular identifier. Reads with shared molecular identifiers were discarded instead of being binned into consensus sequences. CDR3 identification, clonotype clustering and error correction used MiTCR with a Q25 quality threshold and the strictest error-elimination algorithm. A nonparametric unseen species model with Euler transformation was used to estimate lower-bound total TCR beta diversity. In TCRdb, the public reads were trimmed at Q25 with fastp and aligned with MiXCR, with productive beta chains retained. Duplicate CDR3 protein sequences are folded into a single record with the most common DNA and genes. The V and J calls were not made by the authors but by TCRdb's processing. In all, the sample holds over 300,000 distinct CDR3 sequences, and 52% of those were seen once. 45% to 55% of the sample is in the top ten clones.

These data originate in a study of blood T cells in healthy people across ages (dated by TCRdb to 2014 to 2015). At the level of the whole study: Template switching captured roughly one uniquely barcoded TCR beta cDNA molecule per two T cells in model experiments. The donors were divided into four age groups: young (average roughly 15 years), middle-aged (about 40), aged (approximately 62) and long-lived (more than 75). Donors of different ages were randomly distributed across sequencing lanes to avoid experimental bias. Using the same blood draw, the study looked at two additional independent replicas of 1 million unique cDNA reads for two donors, one aged 18 to 30 and the other aged 80 or older. Age-related changes in TCR beta repertoire diversity were measured in the study by deep sequencing normalized with unique cDNA molecular identifiers.

Systemically healthy Caucasian individuals from Russia, over 30 in total and aged roughly 6 to 100 years, were included as donors. Roughly 9.5 milliliters of peripheral blood were drawn from each donor into EDTA-treated Vacutainer tubes. Ficoll-Paque density-gradient centrifugation was used to isolate PBMCs, with at least 6.5 million per sample. Trizol reagent was used to extract total RNA from PBMCs, with at least 6 micrograms per sample. For every donor, an aliquot of PBMCs went through flow cytometry to measure the percentages of naive CD45RAhigh/CD27high T cells. Taken from the germline V gene, the CDR1 and CDR2 loops are MDHEN and SYDVKM. The junction carries 11 bases between V and J, which are trimmed by 2 bases and 3 bases respectively. The CDR3 holds 14 amino acids from the cysteine to the phenylalanine. The retained sequence is limited to the CDR3, 42 bases, with the frame set at the first base.

Beyond this particular receptor, the publication reports: As age increased, observed TCR beta diversity per million T cells dropped in a roughly linear way, and a significant reduction was already evident by age 40. Compared with the aged group, the long-lived group had more naive CD4+ T cells, fewer expanded clones and increased TCR diversity, suggesting age selection. The percentage of naive T cells measured by flow cytometry correlated strongly with observed TCR beta diversity. Because profiling used bulk unsorted PBMCs, naive and antigen-experienced compartments could not be compared conclusively. Because donor CMV infection status was unknown, age-related changes in expanded clonotypes were potentially confounded. Estimates of total diversity based on one million sequenced T cells were regarded as lower bounds and as underestimates.

Input material: blood. This chain joins TRBV28 to TRBJ2-7, with the D gene uncertain. The receptor comes from a man between 60 and 75 years old in good health. The nucleotide sequence is TGTGCCAGCAGTTTAGTTTCCCCGAGCTACGAGCAGTACTTC. Its protein is CASSLVSPSYEQYF.